This TCR beta chain stems from a study of shared clonotypes between healthy human individuals. The CDR3 runs to 14 residues. With 7 bases removed from V and 3 bases from J, the gap between germline ends came to 13 bases. Germline CDR1 reads LNHDA; CDR2 reads SQIVND (reference sequence). Produced via immunoSEQ multiplex PCR; TCRdb's table is partial and in-frame only. The repertoire holds about 980,000 clones, with 70% to 85% as singletons. This receptor was obtained from a man aged 18 to 30 in good health. The gene calls are TRBV19 and TRBJ2-4; D not certain. The sequenced material came from memory CD4+ T cells sorted from blood. Specified subset: CD45RA-negative fraction. The CDR3 sequence is CASTSPGLKNIQYF. The DNA for the CDR3 is TGTGCCAGTACATCCCCCGGGCTCAAAAACATTCAGTACTTC.